The 18 T cell receptor beta chains reported below all come from one sample, sequenced in a study of shared clonotypes between healthy human individuals. The data were produced by immunoSEQ multiplex PCR, yet TCRdb's version contains in-frame clones alone and is incomplete. The sample carries approximately 100,000 clones, 65% to 75% recorded once. Source material: memory CD8+ T cells sorted from blood. Documented subset: CD45RO+ cells pooled with CCR7-negative TemRA cells. The receptors derive from a woman aged 25 to 39 in good health.

In its sample, this clone was seen many times. The chain employs TRBV7-8 and TRBJ2-1; possibly TRBD1 or TRBD2 for D (5 bases each). The CDR3 spans 17 residues. Germline V gene sequence: CDR1 SGHVS, CDR2 FQNEAQ. Trimming stripped 3 bases from V and 1 base from J, with 16 bases between. The CDR3 sequence is CASSFSGAQESYNEQFF. The CDR3 DNA reads TGTGCCAGCAGCTTTTCCGGGGCCCAGGAATCCTACAATGAGCAGTTCTTC.

The chain is built from TRBV4-2 and TRBJ1-5; D is possibly TRBD1 (5 bases). Germline V gene sequence: CDR1 LGHNA, CDR2 YNFKEQ. This CDR3 has 16 amino acids. Trimming removed 0 bases at V and 2 bases at J, with 11 bases between. CDR3 in DNA: TGTGCCAGCAGCCAAGATGGGGGATCGGGCAATCAGCCCCAGCATTTT. Encoded protein: CASSQDGGSGNQPQHF.

The chain has TRBV28 and TRBJ2-7, with D perhaps TRBD2 (5 bases). This CDR3 has 15 residues. V lost 3 bases and J lost 2, with 14 bases in between. Germline CDR1 and CDR2: MDHEN and SYDVKM. The CDR3 region is CASSLLVACAYEQYF. The DNA for the CDR3 is TGTGCCAGCAGTTTGCTGGTAGCGTGCGCCTACGAGCAGTACTTC.

This clone showed up just a few times. The V gene is TRBV6-4, the J gene TRBJ2-2; 10 bases map to TRBD2. CDR1 is MRHNA and CDR2 is SNTAGT in the germline V gene. V shed 4 bases, J shed 1 base, and the junction held 0 bases outside the gene matches. This CDR3 is built from 15 residues. For the CDR3, the DNA is TGTGCCAGCAGTGGGACTAGCGGGAACACCGGGGAGCTGTTTTTT. It specifies CASSGTSGNTGELFF.

In its sample, this clone is medium-sized. This sequence joins TRBV27 and TRBJ2-2; TRBD2 aligns across 9 bases. The germline CDR1 and CDR2 sequences are MNHEY and SMNVEV (reference sequence). V shed 2 bases and J 7 bases; nucleotides not matched to a gene: 8. The CDR3 totals 16 residues. The CDR3 sequence is CASSLLASGIGGELFF. The CDR3 DNA sequence: TGTGCCAGCAGTTTACTTGCTAGCGGGATTGGCGGGGAGCTGTTTTTT.

The rearrangement uses TRBV27 and TRBJ2-1, with 7 bases matching TRBD2. This CDR3 spans 13 amino acids. V lost 5 bases, J lost 3 bases, and 1 base stayed unmatched. Germline V gene data show CDR1 as MNHEY and CDR2 as SMNVEV (reference sequence). The CDR3 DNA sequence: TGTGCCAGCAGTGCGGGAGACTACAATGAGCAGTTCTTC. This encodes CASSAGDYNEQFF.

The CDR3 loop reads CASTRETGTGELFF. CDR3 DNA sequence: TGTGCCAGCACCCGGGAAACAGGCACCGGGGAGCTGTTTTTT. This chain uses TRBV7-9 with TRBJ2-2; TRBD1 or TRBD2 may be the D gene (5 bases each). V was trimmed by 7 bases and J by 4 bases, leaving 13 bases between them. The CDR3 covers 14 residues. CDR1 and CDR2 (germline): SEHNR, FQNEAQ (reference sequence).

This clone appeared many times. This sequence joins TRBV29-1 and TRBJ2-1, with D tentatively TRBD2 (5 bases). The V gene's germline CDR1 is SQVTM and CDR2 ANQGSEA. The V and J ends lost 2 bases and 5 bases respectively, with 16 bases between them. The CDR3 totals 15 residues. Here the CDR3 DNA reads TGCAGCGTTGAATTCTGGAGCGGAGATCACAATGAGCAGTTCTTC. Its translation is CSVEFWSGDHNEQFF.

The chain combines TRBV28 with TRBJ1-1, with 9 bases that match TRBD1. V dropped 6 bases and J dropped 6; count of bases not matched to a gene: 8. The CDR3 covers 14 residues. CDR1 MDHEN and CDR2 SYDVKM come from the germline V gene. CDR3 in DNA: TGTGCCAGCAGCCCAAGGACAGGGGTCGCTGAAGCTTTCTTT. Translated: CASSPRTGVAEAFF.

The rearrangement uses TRBV4-1 and TRBJ1-1, with D hard to call. Germline assignment: CDR1 MGHRA and CDR2 YSYEKL. Between the trimmed V and J ends, which lost 2 bases and 1 base, there was a span of 8 bases. This CDR3 spans 14 amino acids. The CDR3 here is CASSQPRENTEAFF. The CDR3 DNA reads TGCGCCAGCAGCCAACCTCGGGAGAACACTGAAGCTTTCTTT.

The chain employs TRBV14 and TRBJ2-5; 9 bases map to TRBD1. CDR1 SGHDN and CDR2 FVKESK come from the germline V gene. V lost 0 bases, J lost 0 bases, and 8 bases stayed unmatched. The CDR3 sequence is 18 residues long. The CDR3 spells CASSQDTPGQGYQETQYF. For the CDR3, the DNA is TGTGCCAGCAGCCAAGATACCCCCGGACAGGGGTACCAAGAGACCCAGTACTTC.

This clone was seen once. V gene TRBV5-1 combines with J gene TRBJ2-3; D is ambiguous. V was shortened by 0 bases and J by 1 base, with 3 bases between the two germline ends. The germline V gene encodes CDR1 SGHRS and CDR2 YFSETQ. CDR3 length: 13 residues. The CDR3 loop is CASSLEGTDTQYF. CDR3 coding DNA: TGCGCCAGCAGCTTGGAGGGCACAGATACGCAGTATTTT. Variable domain in full (rest from reference TRBV5-1 and TRBJ2-3): KAGVTQTPRYLIKTRGQQVTLSCSPISGHRSVSWYQQTPGQGLQFLFEYFSETQRNKGNFPGRFSGRQFSNSRSEMNVSTLELGDSALYLCASSLEGTDTQYFGPGTRLTVL.

This chain links TRBV10-3 with TRBJ2-4, with D possibly matching TRBD2 (6 bases). CDR1 is ENHRY and CDR2 is SYGVKD in the germline V gene. This CDR3 is built from 18 residues. Trimming shortened V by 2 bases and J by 3 bases, and 20 bases separated the two germline ends. This CDR3 is CAISEPELGRMGKNIQYF. CDR3 sequence (DNA): TGTGCCATCAGTGAGCCTGAGCTAGGGAGGATGGGCAAAAACATTCAGTACTTC.

This clone appeared many times. The chain joins TRBV6-5 to TRBJ1-1; 7 positions agree with TRBD1. This CDR3 comprises 13 residues. In germline, CDR1 is MNHEY, CDR2 SVGAGI. V lost 8 bases to trimming and J lost 4 bases; unmatched junction nucleotides: 7. CDR3 sequence reads: CASERQGGTEAFF. The DNA of the CDR3 is TGTGCCAGCGAAAGACAGGGAGGCACTGAAGCTTTCTTT.

Of note for this clone: A much larger clone lies a single base off, so this may be a read error. This chain joins TRBV6-1 and TRBJ1-5, with 7 bases that match TRBD1. Looked up from germline, CDR1 is MNHNS and CDR2 is SASEGT. This CDR3 region has 15 residues. The CDR3 nucleotides read TGTGCCAGCAGCGAAGAGACAGGGCCCAATCAGCCCCAGCATTTT. Protein: CASSEETGPNQPQHF.

This chain links TRBV18 with TRBJ2-7; unclear D gene. Germline CDR1 KGHSH, CDR2 LQKENI. Between the trimmed V and J ends, which lost 4 bases and 3 bases, there was a span of 16 bases. This CDR3 spans 15 amino acids. CDR3 sequence: CASSLGLAQNYEQYF. As DNA, the CDR3 is TGTGCCAGCTCACTGGGTTTGGCACAGAACTACGAGCAGTACTTC.

This clone was seen more than once but under ten times. The rearrangement joins TRBV28 to TRBJ1-5; TRBD1 is a possible D gene (6 bases). Per germline, CDR1 MDHEN and CDR2 SYDVKM. Deletions cut 5 bases from V and 9 bases from J, with 11 bases between. This CDR3 comprises 12 residues. CDR3 nucleotides: TGTGCCAGCAGTCCCCCCAGGGGGCCCCAGCATTTT. It encodes CASSPPRGPQHF.

This clone was counted only a few times. The CDR3 DNA reads as TGTGCCAGCAGAAGGGACGGTGAGGGTTCACCCCTCCACTTT. Protein product: CASRRDGEGSPLHF. The J gene is TRBJ1-6, the V gene TRBV6-6; D is perhaps TRBD1 (5 bases). The V gene's germline CDR1 is MNHNY and CDR2 SVGAGI (reference sequence). Deletions cut 6 bases from V and 9 bases from J, with 15 bases between. CDR3 length: 14 amino acids.